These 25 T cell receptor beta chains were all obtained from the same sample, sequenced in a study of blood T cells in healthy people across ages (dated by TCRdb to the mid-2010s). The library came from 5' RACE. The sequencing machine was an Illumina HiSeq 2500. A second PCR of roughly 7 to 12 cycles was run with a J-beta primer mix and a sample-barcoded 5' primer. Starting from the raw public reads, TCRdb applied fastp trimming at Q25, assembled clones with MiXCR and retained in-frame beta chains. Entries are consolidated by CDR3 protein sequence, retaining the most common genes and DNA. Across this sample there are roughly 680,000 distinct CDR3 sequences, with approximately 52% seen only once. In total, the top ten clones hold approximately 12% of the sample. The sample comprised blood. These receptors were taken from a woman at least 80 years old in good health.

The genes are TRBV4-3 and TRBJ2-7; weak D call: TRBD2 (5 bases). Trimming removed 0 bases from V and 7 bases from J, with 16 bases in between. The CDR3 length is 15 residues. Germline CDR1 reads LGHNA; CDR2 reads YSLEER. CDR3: CASSQEWPIAREQYF. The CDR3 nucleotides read TGCGCCAGCAGCCAAGAGTGGCCAATAGCGAGGGAGCAGTACTTC.

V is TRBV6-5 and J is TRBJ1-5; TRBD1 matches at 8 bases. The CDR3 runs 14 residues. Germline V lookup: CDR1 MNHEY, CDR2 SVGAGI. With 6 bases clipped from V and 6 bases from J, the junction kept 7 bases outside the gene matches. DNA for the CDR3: TGTGCCAGCAGGCCTACAGGGGGTGGTCAGCCCCAGCATTTT. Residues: CASRPTGGGQPQHF.

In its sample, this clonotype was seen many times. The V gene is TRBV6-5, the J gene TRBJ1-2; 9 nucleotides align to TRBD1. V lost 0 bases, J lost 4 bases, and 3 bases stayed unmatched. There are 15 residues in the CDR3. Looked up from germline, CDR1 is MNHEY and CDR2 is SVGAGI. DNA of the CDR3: TGTGCCAGCAGTTACTCGAGGGACAGGGTCTATGGCTACACCTTC. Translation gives CASSYSRDRVYGYTF.

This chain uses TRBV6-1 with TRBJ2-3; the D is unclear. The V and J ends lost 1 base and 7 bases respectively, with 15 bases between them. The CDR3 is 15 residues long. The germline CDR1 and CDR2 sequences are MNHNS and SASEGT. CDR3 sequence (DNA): TGTGCCAGCAGTGAAGGTAGCAGGTCGTCGAATACGCAGTATTTT. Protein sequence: CASSEGSRSSNTQYF.

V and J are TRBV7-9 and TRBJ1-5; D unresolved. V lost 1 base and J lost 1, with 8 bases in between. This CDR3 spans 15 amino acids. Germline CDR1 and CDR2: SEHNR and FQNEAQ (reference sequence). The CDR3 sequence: CASSLDVGSNQPQHF. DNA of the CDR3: TGTGCCAGCAGCTTAGATGTGGGGAGCAATCAGCCCCAGCATTTT.

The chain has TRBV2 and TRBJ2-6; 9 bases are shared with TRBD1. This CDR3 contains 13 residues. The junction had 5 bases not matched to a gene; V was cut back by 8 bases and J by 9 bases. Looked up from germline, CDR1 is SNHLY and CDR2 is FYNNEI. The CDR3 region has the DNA TGTGCCAGCCGGGACAGGGAATTCAACGTCCTGACTTTC. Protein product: CASRDREFNVLTF.

The CDR3 sequence is CASSFPQEITDSYNEQFF. The CDR3 DNA reads as TGTGCCAGCAGCTTCCCCCAGGAGATTACGGACTCCTACAATGAGCAGTTCTTC. The V and J genes are TRBV7-9 and TRBJ2-1, with D unclear. CDR3 length: 18 amino acids. CDR1 is SEHNR, CDR2 FQNEAQ, per germline (reference sequence). V lost 3 bases, J lost 0 bases, and 18 bases lay in between.

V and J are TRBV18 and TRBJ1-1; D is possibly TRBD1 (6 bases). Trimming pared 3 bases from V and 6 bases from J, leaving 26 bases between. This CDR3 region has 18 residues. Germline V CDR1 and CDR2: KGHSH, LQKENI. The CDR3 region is CASSPRHENRVGFAEAFF. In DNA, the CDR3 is TGTGCCAGCTCACCTCGACACGAAAACAGGGTCGGGTTCGCTGAAGCTTTCTTT. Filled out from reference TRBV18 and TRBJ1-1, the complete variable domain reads NAGVMQNPRHLVRRRGQEARLRCSPMKGHSHVYWYRQLPEEGLKFMVYLQKENIIDESGMPKERFSAEFPKEGPSILRIQQVVRGDSAAYFCASSPRHENRVGFAEAFFGQGTRLTVV.

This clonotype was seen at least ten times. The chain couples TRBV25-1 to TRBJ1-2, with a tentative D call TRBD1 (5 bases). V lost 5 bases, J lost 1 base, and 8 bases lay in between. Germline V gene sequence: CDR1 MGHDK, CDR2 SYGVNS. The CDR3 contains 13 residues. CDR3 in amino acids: CASSKTDNYGYTF. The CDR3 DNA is TGTGCCAGCAGTAAGACAGATAACTATGGCTACACCTTC.

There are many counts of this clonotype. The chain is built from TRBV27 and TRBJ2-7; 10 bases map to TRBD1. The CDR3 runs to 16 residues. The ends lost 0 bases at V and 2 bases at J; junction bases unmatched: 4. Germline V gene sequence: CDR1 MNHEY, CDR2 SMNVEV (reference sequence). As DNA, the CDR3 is TGTGCCAGCAGTTTATCGACCGGGACAGGGGCCTACGAGCAGTACTTC. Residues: CASSLSTGTGAYEQYF.

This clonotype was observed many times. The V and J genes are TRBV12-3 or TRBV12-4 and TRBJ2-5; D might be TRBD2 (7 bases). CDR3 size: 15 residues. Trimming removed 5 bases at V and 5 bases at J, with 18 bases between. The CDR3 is CASSRKGGAMETQYF. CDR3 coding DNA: TGTGCCAGCAGTCGTAAGGGGGGGGCTATGGAGACCCAGTACTTC.

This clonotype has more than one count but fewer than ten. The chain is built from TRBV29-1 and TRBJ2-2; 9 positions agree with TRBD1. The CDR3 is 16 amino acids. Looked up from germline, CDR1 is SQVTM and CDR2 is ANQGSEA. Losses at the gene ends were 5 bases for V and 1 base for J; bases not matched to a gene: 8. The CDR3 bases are TGCAGCGTTCGAATCGGGACAGGGCTGAACACCGGGGAGCTGTTTTTT. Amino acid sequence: CSVRIGTGLNTGELFF.

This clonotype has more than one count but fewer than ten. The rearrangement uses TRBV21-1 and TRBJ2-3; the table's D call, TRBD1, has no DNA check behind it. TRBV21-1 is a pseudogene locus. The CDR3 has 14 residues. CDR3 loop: CASSQRTGSDTQYF. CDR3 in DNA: TGTGCCAGCAGCCAACGGACAGGGTCAGATACGCAGTATTTT.

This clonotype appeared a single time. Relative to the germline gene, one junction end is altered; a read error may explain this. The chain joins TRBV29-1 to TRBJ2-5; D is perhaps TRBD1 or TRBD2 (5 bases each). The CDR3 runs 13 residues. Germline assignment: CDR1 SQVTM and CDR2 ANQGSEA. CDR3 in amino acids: CSVQDGTQETQYF. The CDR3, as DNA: TGCAGCGTTCAAGACGGGACCCAAGAGACCCAGTACTTC.

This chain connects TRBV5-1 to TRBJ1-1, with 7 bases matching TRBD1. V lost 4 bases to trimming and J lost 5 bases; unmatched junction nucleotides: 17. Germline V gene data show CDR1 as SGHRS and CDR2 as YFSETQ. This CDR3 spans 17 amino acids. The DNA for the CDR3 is TGCGCCAGCAGCGTGACCGACAGGGCCGGAAAGGGGACTGAAGCTTTCTTT. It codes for CASSVTDRAGKGTEAFF.

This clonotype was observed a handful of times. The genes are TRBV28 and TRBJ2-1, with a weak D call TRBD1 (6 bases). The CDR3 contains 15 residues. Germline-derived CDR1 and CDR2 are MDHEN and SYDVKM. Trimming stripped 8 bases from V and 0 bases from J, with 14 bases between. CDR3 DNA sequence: TGTGCCAGCTCAACGACAGGTCGCTCCTACAATGAGCAGTTCTTC. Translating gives CASSTTGRSYNEQFF.

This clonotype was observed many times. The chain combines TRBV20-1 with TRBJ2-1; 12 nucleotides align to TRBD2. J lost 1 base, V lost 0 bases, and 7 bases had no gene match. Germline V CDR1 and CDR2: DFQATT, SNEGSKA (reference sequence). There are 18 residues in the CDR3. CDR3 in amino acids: CSARDLTSGRVSYNEQFF. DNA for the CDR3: TGCAGTGCTAGAGATTTGACTAGCGGGAGAGTATCCTACAATGAGCAGTTCTTC.

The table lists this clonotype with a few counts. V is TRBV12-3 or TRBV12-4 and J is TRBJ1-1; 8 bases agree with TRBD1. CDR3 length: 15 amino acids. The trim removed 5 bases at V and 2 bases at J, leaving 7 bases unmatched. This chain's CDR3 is CASSPRTGTNTEAFF. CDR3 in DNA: TGTGCCAGCAGTCCGAGGACAGGGACTAACACTGAAGCTTTCTTT.

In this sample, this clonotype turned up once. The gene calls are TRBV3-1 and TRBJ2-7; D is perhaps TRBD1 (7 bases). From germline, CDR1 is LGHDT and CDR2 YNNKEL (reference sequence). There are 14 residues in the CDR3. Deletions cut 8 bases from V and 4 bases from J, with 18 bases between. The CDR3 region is CASGRQGDRYEQYF. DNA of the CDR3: TGTGCCAGCGGGAGGCAGGGGGATCGGTACGAGCAGTACTTC.

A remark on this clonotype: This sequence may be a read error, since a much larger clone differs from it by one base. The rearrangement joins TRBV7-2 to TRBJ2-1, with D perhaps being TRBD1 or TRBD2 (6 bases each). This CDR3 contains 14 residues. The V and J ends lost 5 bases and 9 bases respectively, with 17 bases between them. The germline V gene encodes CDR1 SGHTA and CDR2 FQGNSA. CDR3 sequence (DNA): TGTGCCAGCAGCCTAGGGGGGAGAGGGGTTGAGCAGTTCTTC. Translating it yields CASSLGGRGVEQFF.

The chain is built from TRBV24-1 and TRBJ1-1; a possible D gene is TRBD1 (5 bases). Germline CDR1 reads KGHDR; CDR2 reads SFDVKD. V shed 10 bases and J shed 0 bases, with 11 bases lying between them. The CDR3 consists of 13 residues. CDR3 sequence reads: CATSDSMNTEAFF. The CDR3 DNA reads TGTGCCACGAGCGACAGTATGAACACTGAAGCTTTCTTT.

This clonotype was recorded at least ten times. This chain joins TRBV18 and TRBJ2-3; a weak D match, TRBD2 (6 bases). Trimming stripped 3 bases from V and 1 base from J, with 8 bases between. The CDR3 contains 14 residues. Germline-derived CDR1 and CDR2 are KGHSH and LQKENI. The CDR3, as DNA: TGTGCCAGCTCACCGGGGGGAGGCACAGATACGCAGTATTTT. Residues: CASSPGGGTDTQYF.

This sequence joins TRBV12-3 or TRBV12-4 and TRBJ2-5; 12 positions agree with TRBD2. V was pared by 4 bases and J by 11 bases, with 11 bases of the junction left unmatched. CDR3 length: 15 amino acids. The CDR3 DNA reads TGTGCCAGCAGTTGGACTAGCGGGGCCCGTATTGAGCAGTACTTC. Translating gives CASSWTSGARIEQYF.

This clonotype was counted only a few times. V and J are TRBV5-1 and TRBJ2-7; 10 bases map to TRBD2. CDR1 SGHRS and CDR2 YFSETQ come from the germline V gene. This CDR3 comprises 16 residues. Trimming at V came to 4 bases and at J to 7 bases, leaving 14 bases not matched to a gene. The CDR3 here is CASSAIAGGRVNEQYF. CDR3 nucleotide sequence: TGCGCCAGCAGCGCAATAGCGGGGGGCCGGGTCAATGAGCAGTACTTC.

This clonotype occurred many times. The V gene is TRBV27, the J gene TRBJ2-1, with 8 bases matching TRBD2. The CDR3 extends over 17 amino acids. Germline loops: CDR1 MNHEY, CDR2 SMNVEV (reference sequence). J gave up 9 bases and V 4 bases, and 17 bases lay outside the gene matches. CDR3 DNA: TGTGCCAGCAGTTCCCCCCTATCGAGCGGGGGACGGAGTGAGCAGTTCTTC. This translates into CASSSPLSSGGRSEQFF.